This T cell receptor beta chain was sequenced during a study of T cell responses to AZD1222 COVID-19 vaccine. General study results and limits: It was only six AZD1222 recipients who were seropositive at baseline. Donors in the cohort were predominantly white British and more often female, and clonal diversity was possibly underestimated. There were vaccine-associated CD4 TCRs across spike, dominant at 160-218 and 743-854. Once two AZD1222 doses were given, Spike-specific TCR breadth and depth went up.

There are 16 residues in the CDR3. Germline V gene data show CDR1 as SGHVS and CDR2 as FQNEAQ. The junction had 7 bases not matched to a gene; V was cut back by 5 bases and J by 0 bases. About this clone itself: What it binds is unknown.

Sequenced by immunoSEQ multiplex PCR; TCRdb stores in-frame clones only, minus some. This sample yields just over 150,000 clones, of which about 85% are seen a single time; roughly 6.9% belongs to the top ten. The sequenced sample was peripheral blood, obtained after recovery from COVID-19. The origin of this receptor is an adult who had recovered from COVID-19. This chain links TRBV7-8 with TRBJ2-3; 8 bases align to TRBD2. In DNA form, the CDR3 reads TGTGCCAGCAGCCTTGGACTAGCAGACAGCACAGATACGCAGTATTTT. Translation gives CASSLGLADSTDTQYF.